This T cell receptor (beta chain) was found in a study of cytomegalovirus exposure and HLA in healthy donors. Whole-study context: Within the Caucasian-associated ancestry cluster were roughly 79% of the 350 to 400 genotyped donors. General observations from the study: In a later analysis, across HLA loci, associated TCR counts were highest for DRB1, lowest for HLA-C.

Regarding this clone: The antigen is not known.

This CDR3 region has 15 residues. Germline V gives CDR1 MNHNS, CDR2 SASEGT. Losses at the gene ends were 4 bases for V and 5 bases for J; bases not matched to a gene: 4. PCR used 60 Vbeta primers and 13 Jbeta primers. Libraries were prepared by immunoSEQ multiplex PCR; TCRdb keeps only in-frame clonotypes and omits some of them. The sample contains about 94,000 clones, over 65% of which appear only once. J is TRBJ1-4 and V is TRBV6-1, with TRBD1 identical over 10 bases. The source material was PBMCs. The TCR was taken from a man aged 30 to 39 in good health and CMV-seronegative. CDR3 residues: CASSGRGQGNEKLFF. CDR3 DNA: TGTGCCAGCAGTGGAAGGGGACAGGGGAATGAAAAACTGTTTTTT.